These 19 T cell receptor beta chains were sequenced from one sample in a study of blood T cell repertoires in COVID-19. Sequencing used immunoSEQ multiplex PCR; TCRdb keeps in-frame clones, though not all of them. The sample has roughly 150,000 clones, around nine tenths seen once. Sequenced sample: peripheral blood. These receptors all stem from a human donor in a cohort sampled during active COVID-19.

The CDR3 nucleotides are TGTGCCAGTAGTATAGATCCGGAGAGGTTGAACACTGAAGCTTTCTTT. This translates into CASSIDPERLNTEAFF. This sequence joins TRBV19 and TRBJ1-1; D gene ambiguous. Trimming removed 0 bases at V and 0 bases at J, with 11 bases between. CDR3 length: 16 residues. Germline CDR1 is LNHDA and CDR2 is SQIVND (reference sequence). The full variable domain, rest sourced from reference TRBV19 and TRBJ1-1, is DGGITQSPKYLFRKEGQNVTLSCEQNLNHDAMYWYRQDPGQGLRLIYYSQIVNDFQKGDIAEGYSVSREKKESFPLTVTSAQKNPTAFYLCASSIDPERLNTEAFFGQGTRLTVV.

The chain has TRBV14 and TRBJ1-1; 7 bases agree with TRBD1. Germline trimming cut 0 bases from V and 1 base from J; bases unmatched to any gene: 11. The germline gives CDR1 SGHDN, CDR2 FVKESK. This CDR3 contains 18 residues. CDR3: CASSQEPRGWSGNTEAFF. CDR3 in DNA: TGTGCCAGCAGCCAAGAACCCAGGGGGTGGTCGGGGAACACTGAAGCTTTCTTT.

The chain carries TRBV10-1 and TRBJ1-2; 8 positions agree with TRBD1. The J segment lost 2 bases and the V segment lost 10 bases, leaving 9 bases of the junction unmatched. The CDR3 covers 14 residues. The germline CDR1 and CDR2 sequences are WNHNN and SYGVQD (reference sequence). The CDR3 loop reads CANSGTGGNYGYTF. The CDR3 DNA reads as TGCGCCAACTCCGGGACAGGAGGCAACTATGGCTACACCTTC.

The chain joins TRBV13 to TRBJ2-3; 10 bases map to TRBD2. V dropped 5 bases and J dropped 5; count of bases not matched to a gene: 7. The V gene's germline CDR1 is PRHDT and CDR2 FYEKMQ (reference sequence). The CDR3 is 15 amino acids. Here the CDR3 DNA reads TGTGCCAGCAGCCGACCTAGCGGGGGAGTAGATACGCAGTATTTT. This encodes CASSRPSGGVDTQYF.

This clone was counted once. The chain recombines TRBV3-1 (or the pseudogene TRBV3-2) with TRBJ1-3, with 9 bases lining up with TRBD1. After removal of 0 bases from V and 0 bases from J, the junction contained 12 bases not matched to a gene. The CDR3 is 20 residues long. CDR1 and CDR2 from the germline V gene are LGHDT and YNNKEL (reference sequence). CDR3 coding DNA: TGTGCCAGCAGCCAAGAGTATTATGAGGGACAGGGATGCTCTGGAAACACCATATATTTT. It yields the protein CASSQEYYEGQGCSGNTIYF.

The V and J genes are TRBV5-1 and TRBJ2-7; 10 bases map to TRBD1. With 1 base clipped from V and 2 bases from J, the junction kept 3 bases outside the gene matches. Germline CDR1 and CDR2: SGHRS and YFSETQ. The CDR3 runs 15 residues. CDR3 sequence: CASSLRTGGPYEQYF. The CDR3 DNA is TGCGCCAGCAGCTTGAGGACAGGGGGTCCCTACGAGCAGTACTTC.

This clone was observed a handful of times. CDR3 region: CASSLSRGPAYEQYF. DNA of the CDR3: TGTGCCAGCAGTTTATCGAGGGGGCCCGCCTACGAGCAGTACTTC. V is TRBV27 and J is TRBJ2-7; 7 bases are shared with TRBD1. V shed 0 bases and J 2 bases; nucleotides not matched to a gene: 4. The CDR3 is made up of 15 amino acids. Germline values: CDR1 MNHEY, CDR2 SMNVEV (reference sequence).

This chain uses TRBV6-1 with TRBJ2-7, with D uncertain. V lost 3 bases and J 5 bases, leaving 17 bases between the germline ends. Looked up from germline, CDR1 is MNHNS and CDR2 is SASEGT. This CDR3 has 15 residues. In DNA form, the CDR3 reads TGTGCCAGCAGTGATAGAGGCAATCCGAACGACGAGCAGTACTTC. It codes for CASSDRGNPNDEQYF.

V gene TRBV29-1 combines with J gene TRBJ2-5; TRBD2 matches 7 bases. The V gene end was trimmed by 1 base and the J gene end by 4 bases; junction bases not matched to a gene: 6. The CDR3 contains 14 residues. Germline values: CDR1 SQVTM, CDR2 ANQGSEA. The CDR3 DNA follows: TGCAGCGTTGAAGGGGGCGGGGGTCGAGAGACCCAGTACTTC. This sequence encodes CSVEGGGGRETQYF.

This clone was counted a single time. The rearrangement joins TRBV11-2 to TRBJ2-7; 7 bases fit TRBD1. CDR3 length equals 13 residues. Losses at the gene ends were 5 bases for V and 3 bases for J; bases not matched to a gene: 4. Germline assignment: CDR1 SGHAT and CDR2 FQNNGV. CDR3 protein: CASSRDRDYEQYF. The CDR3 region has the DNA TGTGCCAGCAGCCGGGACAGAGACTACGAGCAGTACTTC.

The V gene is TRBV3-1 (or the pseudogene TRBV3-2), the J gene TRBJ2-4, with 11 bases that match TRBD2. Germline CDR1 reads LGHDT; CDR2 reads YNNKEL (reference sequence). This CDR3 is 16 amino acids long. The V gene end was trimmed by 5 bases and the J gene end by 2 bases; junction bases not matched to a gene: 5. This CDR3 reads CASSNSGRAPKNIQYF. DNA for the CDR3: TGTGCCAGCAGCAATAGCGGGAGGGCCCCCAAAAACATTCAGTACTTC.

The chain employs TRBV4-2 and TRBJ2-1; 8 bases are a match to TRBD2. The junction had 9 bases not matched to a gene; V was cut back by 3 bases and J by 14 bases. Germline V gives CDR1 LGHNA, CDR2 YNFKEQ. The CDR3 is made up of 13 amino acids. In DNA, the CDR3 is TGTGCCAGCAGCCAGGATCCTGGACTAGCAAAGTTCTTC. Translating it yields CASSQDPGLAKFF.

The J gene is TRBJ1-1, the V gene TRBV20-1, with 8 bases that match TRBD1. Germline CDR1 is DFQATT and CDR2 is SNEGSKA (reference sequence). CDR3 length: 15 residues. The junction had 7 bases not matched to a gene; V was cut back by 3 bases and J by 1 base. Written as DNA, the CDR3 is TGCAGTGCTAGTGTCGGACAGGGAGGGAACACTGAAGCTTTCTTT. This translates into CSASVGQGGNTEAFF.

This clone was recorded only once. The rearrangement links TRBV3-1 (or the pseudogene TRBV3-2) to TRBJ2-3, with a tentative D call TRBD2 (6 bases). The CDR3 length is 15 residues. The V end was cut by 2 bases, the J end by 4 bases, with 13 bases between. The germline CDR1 and CDR2 sequences are LGHDT and YNNKEL (reference sequence). CDR3 residues: CASSQQGSGADTQYF. CDR3 bases: TGTGCCAGCAGCCAACAAGGATCGGGGGCAGATACGCAGTATTTT.

The chain uses TRBV5-6 and TRBJ1-2; the D is unclear. The CDR3 is 13 residues long. The germline gives CDR1 SGHDT, CDR2 YYEEEE. Deletions cut 3 bases from V and 8 bases from J, with 14 bases between. Here the CDR3 DNA reads TGTGCCAGCAGCTGGAACGACATACCAGGCTACACCTTC. Translating gives CASSWNDIPGYTF.

This chain joins TRBV7-2 and TRBJ2-7; 10 bases fit TRBD2. The CDR3 is 17 residues long. Trimming cost V 1 base and J 3 bases; bases outside gene matches: 9. Germline V gives CDR1 SGHTA, CDR2 FQGNSA. CDR3 residues: CASSLVRAGGPYYEQYF. CDR3 DNA: TGTGCCAGCAGCTTAGTCCGAGCGGGGGGGCCGTACTACGAGCAGTACTTC.

The V and J genes are TRBV5-6 and TRBJ1-5; 7 bases line up with TRBD1. CDR3 length: 14 residues. The V gene end was trimmed by 0 bases and the J gene end by 6 bases; junction bases not matched to a gene: 3. Germline CDR1 reads SGHDT; CDR2 reads YYEEEE. For the CDR3, the DNA is TGTGCCAGCAGCTTGGGAGGGGGCTCTCAGCCCCAGCATTTT. Its translation is CASSLGGGSQPQHF.

V and J are TRBV27 and TRBJ2-1, with 8 positions matching TRBD2. The CDR3 length is 15 residues. The germline gives CDR1 MNHEY, CDR2 SMNVEV (reference sequence). Trimming removed 3 bases from V and 9 bases from J; junction bases left unmatched: 10. CDR3 sequence reads: CASSFIAGLYGEQFF. The DNA of the CDR3 is TGTGCCAGCAGTTTTATAGCGGGATTATACGGTGAGCAGTTCTTC.

V and J are TRBV29-1 and TRBJ2-5; a weak D match, TRBD2 (5 bases). V lost 4 bases and J 4 bases, leaving 10 bases between the germline ends. The CDR3 has 12 amino acids. In germline, CDR1 is SQVTM, CDR2 ANQGSEA. CDR3 sequence reads: CSVVEGGETQYF. The CDR3 DNA reads TGCAGCGTTGTCGAGGGTGGAGAGACCCAGTACTTC.